The 4 T cell receptor beta chains presented below share a single source sample, sequenced in a study of cytomegalovirus exposure and HLA in healthy donors. Amplification used 60 Vbeta primers and 13 Jbeta primers. The method was immunoSEQ multiplex PCR; TCRdb's version includes in-frame clones alone and lacks a portion of them. The sample carries 200,000 or so clones, 81% recorded once. The sample was PBMCs. Receptors were obtained from a woman aged 18-29 years in good health and CMV-seropositive.

This clone has only one observation. The CDR3 DNA is TGCGCCAGCAGTACTAACGCGGTCCAGAACGAGCAGTACTTC. Its translation: CASSTNAVQNEQYF. This rearrangement joins TRBV5-1 to TRBJ2-7; unclear D gene. The germline CDR1 and CDR2 sequences are SGHRS and YFSETQ. The V and J ends lost 5 bases and 5 bases respectively, with 17 bases between them. The CDR3 has 14 amino acids.

The chain couples TRBV4-3 to TRBJ1-4; 9 nucleotides align to TRBD1. The CDR3 runs 15 residues. The V gene end was trimmed by 2 bases and the J gene end by 6 bases; junction bases not matched to a gene: 4. The germline V gene encodes CDR1 LGHNA and CDR2 YSLEER. The CDR3 spells CASSQRDREDEKLFF. DNA of the CDR3: TGCGCCAGCAGCCAACGGGACAGGGAGGATGAAAAACTGTTTTTT.

This clone was seen more than once but under ten times. The chain carries TRBV5-4 and TRBJ1-4; weak D call: TRBD1 (5 bases). Trimming took off 4 bases at V and 4 bases at J, with 8 bases between the two ends. The CDR3 spans 13 residues. Per germline, CDR1 SGHNT and CDR2 YYREEE (reference sequence). CDR3 in amino acids: CASSGGNNEKLFF. The CDR3 bases are TGTGCCAGCAGCGGGGGGAATAATGAAAAACTGTTTTTT.

This clone was seen only a few times. V is TRBV10-2 and J is TRBJ2-2; weak D call: TRBD1 (6 bases). Trimming removed 6 bases at V and 2 bases at J, with 10 bases between. Per the germline V gene, CDR1 is WSHSY and CDR2 is SAAADI. The CDR3 has 14 amino acids. The CDR3 is CASSGTRNTGELFF. For the CDR3, the DNA is TGCGCCAGCAGCGGGACACGAAACACCGGGGAGCTGTTTTTT.